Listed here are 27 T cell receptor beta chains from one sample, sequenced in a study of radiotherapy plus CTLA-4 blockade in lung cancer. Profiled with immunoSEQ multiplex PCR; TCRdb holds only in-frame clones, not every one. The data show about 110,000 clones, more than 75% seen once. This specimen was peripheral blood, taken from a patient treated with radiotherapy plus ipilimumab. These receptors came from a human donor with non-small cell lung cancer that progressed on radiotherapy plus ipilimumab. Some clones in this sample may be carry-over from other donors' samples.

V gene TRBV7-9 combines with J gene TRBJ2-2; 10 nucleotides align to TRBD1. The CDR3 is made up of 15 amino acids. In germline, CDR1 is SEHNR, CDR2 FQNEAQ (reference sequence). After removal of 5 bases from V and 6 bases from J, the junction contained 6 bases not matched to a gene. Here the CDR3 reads CASSPPGQGPGELFF. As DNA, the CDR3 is TGTGCCAGCAGCCCGCCGGGACAGGGGCCCGGGGAGCTGTTTTTT.

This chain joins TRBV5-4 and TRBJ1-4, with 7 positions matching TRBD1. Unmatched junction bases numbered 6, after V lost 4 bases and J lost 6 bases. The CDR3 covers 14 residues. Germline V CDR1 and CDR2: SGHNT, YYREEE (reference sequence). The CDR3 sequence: CASSPETGYEKLFF. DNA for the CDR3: TGTGCCAGCAGCCCGGAGACAGGGTATGAAAAACTGTTTTTT.

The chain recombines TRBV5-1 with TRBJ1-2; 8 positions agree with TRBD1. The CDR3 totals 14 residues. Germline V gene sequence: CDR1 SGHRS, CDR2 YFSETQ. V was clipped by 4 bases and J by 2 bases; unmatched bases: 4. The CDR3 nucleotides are TGCGCCAGCAGCCGGACAGGGCTAAACTATGGCTACACCTTC. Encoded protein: CASSRTGLNYGYTF.

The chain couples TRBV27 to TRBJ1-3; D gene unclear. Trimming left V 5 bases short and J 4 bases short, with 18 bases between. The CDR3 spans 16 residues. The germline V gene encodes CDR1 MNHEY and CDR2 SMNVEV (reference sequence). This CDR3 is CASSPALPGRGNTIYF. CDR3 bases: TGTGCCAGCAGTCCCGCCCTCCCCGGGCGAGGAAACACCATATATTTT.

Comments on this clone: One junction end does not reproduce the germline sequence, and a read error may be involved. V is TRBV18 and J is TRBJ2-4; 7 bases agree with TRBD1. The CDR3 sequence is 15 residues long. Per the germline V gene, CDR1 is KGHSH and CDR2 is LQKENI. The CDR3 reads CASSPQGTAKNIQYF. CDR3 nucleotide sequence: TGTGCCAGCTCCCCACAGGGGACGGCCAAAAACATTCAGTACTTC.

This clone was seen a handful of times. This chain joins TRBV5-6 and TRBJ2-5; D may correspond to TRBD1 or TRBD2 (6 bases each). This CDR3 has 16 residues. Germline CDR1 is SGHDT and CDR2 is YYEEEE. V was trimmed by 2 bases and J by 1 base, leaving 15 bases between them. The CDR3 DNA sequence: TGTGCCAGCAGCTTTCGTATCGGGGGCCTCCAAGAGACCCAGTACTTC. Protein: CASSFRIGGLQETQYF.

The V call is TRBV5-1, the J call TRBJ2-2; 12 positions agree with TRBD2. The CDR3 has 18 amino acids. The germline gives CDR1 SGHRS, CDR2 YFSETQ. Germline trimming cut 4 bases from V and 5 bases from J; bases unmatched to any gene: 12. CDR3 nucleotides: TGCGCCAGCAGCCCCGTTCCTAGCGGGGGGGGTCGAACCGGGGAGCTGTTTTTT. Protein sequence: CASSPVPSGGGRTGELFF.

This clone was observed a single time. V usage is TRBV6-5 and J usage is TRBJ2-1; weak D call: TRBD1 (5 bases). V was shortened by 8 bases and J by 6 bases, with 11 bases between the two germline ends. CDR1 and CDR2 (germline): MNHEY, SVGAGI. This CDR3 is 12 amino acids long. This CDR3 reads CASGLRGNEQFF. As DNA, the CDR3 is TGTGCCAGCGGCTTAAGGGGCAATGAGCAGTTCTTC.

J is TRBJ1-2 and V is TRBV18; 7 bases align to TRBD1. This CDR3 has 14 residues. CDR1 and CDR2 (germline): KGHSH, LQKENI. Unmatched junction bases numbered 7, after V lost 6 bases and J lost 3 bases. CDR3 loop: CASSLAGTDYGYTF. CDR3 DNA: TGTGCCAGCTCGTTAGCCGGGACAGACTATGGCTACACCTTC.

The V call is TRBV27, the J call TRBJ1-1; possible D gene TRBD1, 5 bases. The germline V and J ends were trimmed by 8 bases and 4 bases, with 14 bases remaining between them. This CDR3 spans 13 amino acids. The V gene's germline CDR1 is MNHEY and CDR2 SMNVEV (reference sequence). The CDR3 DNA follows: TGTGCCAGCGTTACCTCAAGGGGCACTGAAGCTTTCTTT. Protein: CASVTSRGTEAFF.

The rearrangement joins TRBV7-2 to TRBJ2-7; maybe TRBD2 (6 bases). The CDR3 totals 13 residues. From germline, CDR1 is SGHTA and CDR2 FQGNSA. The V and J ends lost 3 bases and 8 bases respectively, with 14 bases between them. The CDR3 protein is CASSFTGTSQQYF. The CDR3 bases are TGTGCCAGCAGCTTCACCGGGACTTCCCAGCAGTACTTC.

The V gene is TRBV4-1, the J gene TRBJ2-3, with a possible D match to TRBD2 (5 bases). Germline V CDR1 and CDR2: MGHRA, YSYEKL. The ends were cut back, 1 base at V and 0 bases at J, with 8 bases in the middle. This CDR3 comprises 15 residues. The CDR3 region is CASSQADFSTDTQYF. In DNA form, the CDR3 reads TGCGCCAGCAGCCAAGCGGACTTTAGCACAGATACGCAGTATTTT.

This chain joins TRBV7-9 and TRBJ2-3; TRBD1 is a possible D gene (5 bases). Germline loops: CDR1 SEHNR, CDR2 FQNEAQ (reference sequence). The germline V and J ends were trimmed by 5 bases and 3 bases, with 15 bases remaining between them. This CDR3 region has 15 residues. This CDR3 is CASSPKARVTDTQYF. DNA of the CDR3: TGTGCCAGCAGCCCCAAGGCCAGGGTGACAGATACGCAGTATTTT.

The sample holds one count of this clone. The DNA of the CDR3 is TGTGCCAGCAGTCCTCAGTATGGAAACACCATATATTTT. Amino acid sequence: CASSPQYGNTIYF. This chain connects TRBV7-8 to TRBJ1-3; D remains ambiguous. The CDR3 covers 13 residues. Germline V gene lookup returns CDR1 SGHVS and CDR2 FQNEAQ. V lost 6 bases and J 3 bases, leaving 9 bases between the germline ends.

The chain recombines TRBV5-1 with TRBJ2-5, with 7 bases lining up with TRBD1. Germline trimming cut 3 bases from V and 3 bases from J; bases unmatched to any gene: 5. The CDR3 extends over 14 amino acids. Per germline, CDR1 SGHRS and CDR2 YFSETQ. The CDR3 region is CASSSGTAEETQYF. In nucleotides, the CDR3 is TGCGCCAGCAGCTCCGGGACAGCCGAAGAGACCCAGTACTTC.

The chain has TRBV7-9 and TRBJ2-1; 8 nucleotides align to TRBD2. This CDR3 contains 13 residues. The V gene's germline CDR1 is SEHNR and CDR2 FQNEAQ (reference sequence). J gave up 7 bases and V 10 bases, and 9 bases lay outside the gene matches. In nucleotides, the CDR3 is TGTGCCACTTCCGGGACTAGTAGAAATGAGCAGTTCTTC. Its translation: CATSGTSRNEQFF.

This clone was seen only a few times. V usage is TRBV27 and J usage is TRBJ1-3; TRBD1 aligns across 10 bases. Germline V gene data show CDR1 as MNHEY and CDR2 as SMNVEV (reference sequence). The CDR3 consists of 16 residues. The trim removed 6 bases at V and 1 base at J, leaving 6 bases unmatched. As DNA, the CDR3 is TGTGCCAGCAGACTGACAGGGGGCGAGTCTGGAAACACCATATATTTT. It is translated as CASRLTGGESGNTIYF.

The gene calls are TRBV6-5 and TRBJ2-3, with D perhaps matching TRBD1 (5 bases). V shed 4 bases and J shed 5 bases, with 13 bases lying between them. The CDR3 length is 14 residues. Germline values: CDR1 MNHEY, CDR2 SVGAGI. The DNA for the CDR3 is TGTGCCAGCAGTTCTCTGGGGCAGGGAGATACGCAGTATTTT. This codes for CASSSLGQGDTQYF.

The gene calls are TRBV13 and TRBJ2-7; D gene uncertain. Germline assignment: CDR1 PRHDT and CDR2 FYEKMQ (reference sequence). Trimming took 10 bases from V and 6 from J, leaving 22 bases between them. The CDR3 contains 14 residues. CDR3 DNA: TGTGCCACCCAAAAAAAATCCCAGCGTTCCGAGCAGTACTTC. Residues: CATQKKSQRSEQYF.

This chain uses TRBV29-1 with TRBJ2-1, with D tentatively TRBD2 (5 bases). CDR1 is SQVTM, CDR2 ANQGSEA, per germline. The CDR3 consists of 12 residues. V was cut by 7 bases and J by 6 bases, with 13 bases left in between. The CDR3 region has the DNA TGCAGCGGACTAAGACGGACCAATGAGCAGTTCTTC. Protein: CSGLRRTNEQFF.

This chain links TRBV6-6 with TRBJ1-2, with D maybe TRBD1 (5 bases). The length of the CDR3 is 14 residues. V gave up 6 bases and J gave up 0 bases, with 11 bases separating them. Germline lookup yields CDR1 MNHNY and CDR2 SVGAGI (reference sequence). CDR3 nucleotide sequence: TGTGCCAGCAGCCGGGACGGAGCTAACTATGGCTACACCTTC. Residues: CASSRDGANYGYTF.

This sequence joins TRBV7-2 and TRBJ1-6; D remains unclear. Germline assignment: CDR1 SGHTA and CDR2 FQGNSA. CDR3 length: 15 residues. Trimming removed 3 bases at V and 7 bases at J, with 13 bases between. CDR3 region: CASSLIDKANSPLHF. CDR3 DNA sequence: TGTGCCAGCAGCTTGATAGACAAAGCCAATTCACCCCTCCACTTT.

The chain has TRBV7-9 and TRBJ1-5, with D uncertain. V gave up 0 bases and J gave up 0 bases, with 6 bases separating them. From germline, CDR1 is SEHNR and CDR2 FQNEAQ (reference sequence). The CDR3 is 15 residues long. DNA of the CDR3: TGTGCCAGCAGCTTAGCAGAGGATAGCAATCAGCCCCAGCATTTT. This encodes CASSLAEDSNQPQHF.

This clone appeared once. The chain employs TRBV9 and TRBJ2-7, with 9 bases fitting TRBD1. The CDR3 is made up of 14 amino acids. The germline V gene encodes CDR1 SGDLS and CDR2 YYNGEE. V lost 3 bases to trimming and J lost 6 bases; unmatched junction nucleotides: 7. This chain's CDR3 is CASSAGTGFFEQYF. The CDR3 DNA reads TGTGCCAGCAGCGCCGGGACAGGGTTCTTCGAGCAGTACTTC. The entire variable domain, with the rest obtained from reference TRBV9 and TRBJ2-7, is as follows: DSGVTQTPKHLITATGQRVTLRCSPRSGDLSVYWYQQSLDQGLQFLIQYYNGEERAKGNILERFSAQQFPDLHSELNLSSLELGDSALYFCASSAGTGFFEQYFGPGTRLTVT.

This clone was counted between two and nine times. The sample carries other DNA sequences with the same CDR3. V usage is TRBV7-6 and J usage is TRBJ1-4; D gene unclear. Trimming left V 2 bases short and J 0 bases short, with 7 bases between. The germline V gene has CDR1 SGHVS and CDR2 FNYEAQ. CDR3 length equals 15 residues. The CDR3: CASSLRPATNEKLFF. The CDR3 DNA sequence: TGTGCCAGCAGCTTACGGCCTGCAACTAATGAAAAACTGTTTTTT.

The CDR3 DNA reads TGTGCCAGCAGCGTAGCCCCCAGGGAACGGGAGCAGTTCTTC. Encoded protein: CASSVAPREREQFF. The rearrangement links TRBV9 to TRBJ2-1; TRBD1 is a possible D gene (5 bases). The CDR3 runs to 14 residues. Trimming stripped 0 bases from V and 10 bases from J, with 14 bases between. Germline V gene sequence: CDR1 SGDLS, CDR2 YYNGEE.

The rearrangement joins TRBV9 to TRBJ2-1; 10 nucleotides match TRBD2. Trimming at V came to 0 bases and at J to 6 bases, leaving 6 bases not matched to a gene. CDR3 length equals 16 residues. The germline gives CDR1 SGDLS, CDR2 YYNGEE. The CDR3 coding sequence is TGTGCCAGCAGCGTAGATGTACTAGCGGGGCGCAATGAGCAGTTCTTC. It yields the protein CASSVDVLAGRNEQFF.